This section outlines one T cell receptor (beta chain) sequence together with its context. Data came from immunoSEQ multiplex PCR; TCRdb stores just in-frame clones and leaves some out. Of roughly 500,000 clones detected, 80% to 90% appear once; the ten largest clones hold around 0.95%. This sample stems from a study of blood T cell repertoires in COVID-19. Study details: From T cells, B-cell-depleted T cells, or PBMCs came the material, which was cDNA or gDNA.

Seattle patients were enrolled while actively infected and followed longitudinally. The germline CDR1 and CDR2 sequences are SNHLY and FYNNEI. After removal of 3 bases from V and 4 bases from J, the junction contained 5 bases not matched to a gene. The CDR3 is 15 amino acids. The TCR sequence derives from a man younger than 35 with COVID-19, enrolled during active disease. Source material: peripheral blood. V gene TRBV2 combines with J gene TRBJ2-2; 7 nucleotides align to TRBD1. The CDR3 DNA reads TGTGCCAGCAGTGACGAGACAGGGTCCACCGGGGAGCTGTTTTTT. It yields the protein CASSDETGSTGELFF.